The clone carrying this T cell receptor (beta chain) was recorded only once. Its antigen is unidentified. The germline V gene has CDR1 GTSNPN and CDR2 SVGIG (reference sequence). The CDR3 spans 13 residues. V was clipped by 1 base and J by 6 bases, with 12 bases between them. These data are taken from a study of OX40 agonist ivuxolimab in advanced cancers. On the study more broadly: Those treated in dose escalation had hepatocellular carcinoma, melanoma, renal cell cancer or head and neck cancer. Study findings and constraints: The CD4+ and CD8+ T cells in the blood had expanded clonally by week 6 at 0.1 to 3.0 mg/kg.

Sequenced by immunoSEQ multiplex PCR; TCRdb stores in-frame clones only, minus some. Of some 100,000 clones detected, nearly 90% appear once; the ten largest clones hold more than 0.15%. The chain has TRBV30 and TRBJ1-1; D is unresolved. This specimen was CD4+ or CD8+ T cells sorted from blood, taken in a trial of the OX40 agonist ivuxolimab. This TCR came from an adult with an advanced solid tumor such as melanoma, head and neck, liver or kidney cancer. This chain's CDR3 is CAWSALIGAEAFF. CDR3 sequence (DNA): TGTGCCTGGAGTGCCCTTATAGGCGCTGAAGCTTTCTTT.